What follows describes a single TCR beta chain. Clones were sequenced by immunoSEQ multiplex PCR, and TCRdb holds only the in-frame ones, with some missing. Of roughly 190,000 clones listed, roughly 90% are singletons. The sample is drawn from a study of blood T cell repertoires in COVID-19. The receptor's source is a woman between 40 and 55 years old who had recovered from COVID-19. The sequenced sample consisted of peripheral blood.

The CDR3 is CASSRLAADEQYF. The CDR3, as DNA: TGTGCCAGCAGCCGGCTAGCAGCTGACGAGCAGTACTTC. V is TRBV5-5 and J is TRBJ2-7; weak D call: TRBD2 (5 bases). Trimming left V 4 bases short and J 5 bases short, with 13 bases between. The germline V gene has CDR1 SGHKS and CDR2 YYEKEE (reference sequence). This CDR3 is built from 13 residues.